Listed here is a single TCR beta chain. This CDR3 has 15 amino acids. Germline lookup yields CDR1 LNHDA and CDR2 SQIVND (reference sequence). Trimming at V came to 7 bases and at J to 2 bases, leaving 6 bases not matched to a gene. This record comes from a study of technical replicates of blood from several donors. Clones were read by immunoSEQ multiplex PCR, and TCRdb kept only the in-frame ones, dropping some. The sample has about 53,000 clones, roughly 84% seen once. The sequence was obtained from a human donor in good health. Some clones in this sample may be carry-over from other donors' samples. The chain joins TRBV19 to TRBJ2-2, with TRBD1 matching 8 bases. Sample: PBMCs. The CDR3 sequence is CASTQTGANTGELFF. In DNA form, the CDR3 reads TGTGCCAGTACCCAGACAGGGGCCAACACCGGGGAGCTGTTTTTT. Complete variable domain (other parts from reference TRBV19 and TRBJ2-2): DGGITQSPKYLFRKEGQNVTLSCEQNLNHDAMYWYRQDPGQGLRLIYYSQIVNDFQKGDIAEGYSVSREKKESFPLTVTSAQKNPTAFYLCASTQTGANTGELFFGEGSRLTVL.